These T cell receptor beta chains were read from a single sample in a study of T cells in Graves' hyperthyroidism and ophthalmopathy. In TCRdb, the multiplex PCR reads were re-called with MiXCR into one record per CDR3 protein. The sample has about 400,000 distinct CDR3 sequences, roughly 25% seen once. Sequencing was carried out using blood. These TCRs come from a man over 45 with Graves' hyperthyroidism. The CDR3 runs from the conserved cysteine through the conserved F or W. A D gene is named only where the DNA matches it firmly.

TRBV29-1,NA,CSVEVEGVGNQPQHF
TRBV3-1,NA,CASSFDWEQFF
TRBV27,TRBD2,CASSSRLAGGRGSDTQYF
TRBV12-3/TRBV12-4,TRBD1,CASGDRGKNEQFF
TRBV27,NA,CASSGPPSADTQYF
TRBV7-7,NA,CASSPGTGGSGNTIYF
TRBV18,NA,CASSPKVQGISNYGYTF
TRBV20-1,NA,CSASHSDRQETQYF
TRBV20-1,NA,CSASGISTHQETQYF
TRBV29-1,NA,CSVAGLDLVTQYF
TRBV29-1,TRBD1,CSVDPTGVGNEQYF
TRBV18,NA,CASSPPSGGVAFF
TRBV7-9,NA,CASSPPIGVNEQFF
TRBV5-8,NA,CASSKGEAKNIQYF
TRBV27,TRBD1,CASSSRTGTGGYEQYF
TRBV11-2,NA,CASSLKMGGTQYF
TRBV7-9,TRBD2,CASSLARGLALNEQFF
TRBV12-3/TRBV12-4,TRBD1,CASSPRTGGMETQYF
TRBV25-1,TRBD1,CASSPQGANAIYF
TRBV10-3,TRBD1,CAISIGQGGTEAFF
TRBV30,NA,CAWSVEVTEAFF
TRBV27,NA,CASSPRVYSYEQYF
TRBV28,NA,CASSSPGSYNEQFF
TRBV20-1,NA,CSARSRSISLETQYF
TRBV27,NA,CASGPGRARVTDTQYF
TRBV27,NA,CATSGPRVDTQYF
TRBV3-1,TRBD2,CASSGLAGAGNEQFF
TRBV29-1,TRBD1,CSVAGQGAGDTQYF
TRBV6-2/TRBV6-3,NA,CASRGEQNYGYTF
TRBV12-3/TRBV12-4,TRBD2,CASSLRRERGNEQFF
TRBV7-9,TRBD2,CASIAGDKNIQYF
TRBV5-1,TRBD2,CASSLFGGENEQFF
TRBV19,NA,CASSIVGTDYGYTF
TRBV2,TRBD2,CASSAGTLADFTDTQYF
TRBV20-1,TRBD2,CSARWGRGDIQYF
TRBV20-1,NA,CSAIPGRRSSYEQYF
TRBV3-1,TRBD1,CASSPGQGDEAFF
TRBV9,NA,CASSVQPSYEQYF
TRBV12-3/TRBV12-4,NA,CASSVASSNQPQHF
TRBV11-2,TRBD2,CASSPLAGGSYEQYF
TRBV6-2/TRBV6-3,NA,CASRTGIFSGANVLTF
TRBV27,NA,CASSLMGIGDYGYTF
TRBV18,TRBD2,CASSLGTSGSFYNEQFF
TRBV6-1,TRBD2,CASRLAGTSGSNEQFF
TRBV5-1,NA,CASKQGRDTDTQYF
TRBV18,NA,CASSPLEQNYGYTF
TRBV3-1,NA,CASSQVSGHLGGEQFF
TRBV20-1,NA,CSARDLGSSYEQYF
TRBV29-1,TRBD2,CSADGGSYEQFF
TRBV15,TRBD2,CATSRFPWTSGDPTYNEQFF
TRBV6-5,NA,CASSYSAEGYTF
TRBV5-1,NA,CASSAGAAQETQYF
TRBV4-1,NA,CASSQYPRDEQFF
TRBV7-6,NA,CASSLVAEGSYNEQFF
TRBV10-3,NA,CAISEGGTPTYEQYF
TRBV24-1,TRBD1,CATSRGQGKETQYF
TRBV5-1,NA,CASSSSGYEQYF
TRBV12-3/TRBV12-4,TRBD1,CASSDRDYQPQHF
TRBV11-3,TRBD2,CASSSGLAGLETQYF
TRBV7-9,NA,CASSLGRRFSYEQYF